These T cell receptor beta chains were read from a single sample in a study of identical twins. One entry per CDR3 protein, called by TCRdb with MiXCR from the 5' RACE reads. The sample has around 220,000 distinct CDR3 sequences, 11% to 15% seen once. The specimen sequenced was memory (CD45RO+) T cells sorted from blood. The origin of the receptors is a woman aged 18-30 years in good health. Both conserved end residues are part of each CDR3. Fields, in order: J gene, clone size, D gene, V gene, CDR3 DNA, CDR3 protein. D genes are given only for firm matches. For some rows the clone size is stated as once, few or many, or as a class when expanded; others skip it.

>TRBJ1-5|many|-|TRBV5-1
TGCGCCAGCAGCTTGGCGGGGGGTCAGCCCCAGCATTTT
CASSLAGGQPQHF
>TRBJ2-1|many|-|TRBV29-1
TGCAGCGTTAATCCGAACAATGAGCAGTTCTTC
CSVNPNNEQFF
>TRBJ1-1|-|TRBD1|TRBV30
TGTGCCTGGAACCGACAGGGTACTGAAGCTTTCTTT
CAWNRQGTEAFF
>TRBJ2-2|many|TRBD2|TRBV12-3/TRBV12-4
TGTGCCAGCAGTTTGGAAGGTCGGGGGCTGGCGGGGGGCCGAACCGGGGAGCTGTTTTTT
CASSLEGRGLAGGRTGELFF
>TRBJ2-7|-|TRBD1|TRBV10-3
TGTGCCATCAGAGGAAGACAGGGGGCCATAACGGAGCAGTACTTC
CAIRGRQGAITEQYF
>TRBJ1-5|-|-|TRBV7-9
TGTGCCAGCAGCTTTCAGGATGGTCAGCCCCAGCATTTT
CASSFQDGQPQHF
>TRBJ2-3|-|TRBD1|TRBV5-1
TGCGCCAGCAGCGGGGGGACAGGGGCGGGAGATACGCAGTATTTT
CASSGGTGAGDTQYF
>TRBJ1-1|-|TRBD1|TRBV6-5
TGTGCCAGCAGAAGGACAGGGGCTGCTTTCTTT
CASRRTGAAFF
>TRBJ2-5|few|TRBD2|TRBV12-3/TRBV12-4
TGTGCCAGCAGCCTTGGACTAGCGGGAGAAGAGACCCAGTACTTC
CASSLGLAGEETQYF
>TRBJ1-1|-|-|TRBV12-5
TGTGCTAGTGGTTTGGGAAACAGCGGGGTGAACACTGAAGCTTTCTTT
CASGLGNSGVNTEAFF
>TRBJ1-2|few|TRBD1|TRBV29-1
TGCAGCGTTGAACAGGGGGTAACTAACTATGGCTACACCTTC
CSVEQGVTNYGYTF
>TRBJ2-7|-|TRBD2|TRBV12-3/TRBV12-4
TGTGCCAGCAGTTCGAGCGGGAGTGTCTCCTACGAGCAGTACTTC
CASSSSGSVSYEQYF
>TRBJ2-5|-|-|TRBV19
TGTGCCAGTAGTATAGTTGGCCCGACCGCCCAACCGTACTTC
CASSIVGPTAQPYF
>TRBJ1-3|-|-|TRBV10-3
TGTGCCGCGAGACAGGAGAACTCTGGAAACACCATATATTTT
CAARQENSGNTIYF
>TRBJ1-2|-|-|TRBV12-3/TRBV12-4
TGTGCCAGCAGTTTATCAGGGCGGGGCTACACCTTC
CASSLSGRGYTF
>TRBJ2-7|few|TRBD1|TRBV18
TGTGCCAGCTCACCAGCAGGGACAGACGAGCAGTACTTC
CASSPAGTDEQYF
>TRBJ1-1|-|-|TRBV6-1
TGTGCCACCGCAAACAGCTTGAACACTGAAGCTTTCTTT
CATANSLNTEAFF
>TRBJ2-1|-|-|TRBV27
TGTGCCAGCAGTTGGGGCGGAAGCGATGAGCAGTTCTTC
CASSWGGSDEQFF
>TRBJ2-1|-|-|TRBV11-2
TGTGCCAGCAGCTTAGTTCGGACAGACAATGAGCAGTTCTTC
CASSLVRTDNEQFF
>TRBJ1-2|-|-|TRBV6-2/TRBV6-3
TGTGCCAGCAGTTTCGCAGCTGACGGCTACACCTTC
CASSFAADGYTF
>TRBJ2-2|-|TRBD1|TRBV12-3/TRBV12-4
TGTGCCAGCAGTGACGGGACAGCGGTCACCGGGGAGCTGTTTTTT
CASSDGTAVTGELFF
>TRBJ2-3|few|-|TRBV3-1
TGTGCCAGCAGCCAAGTGAACAGGGTAGGAGATACGCAGTATTTT
CASSQVNRVGDTQYF
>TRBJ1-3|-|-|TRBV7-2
TGTGCCAGCAAAAGGGGGGGGACTGGAAACACCATATATTTT
CASKRGGTGNTIYF
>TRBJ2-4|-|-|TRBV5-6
TGTGCCAGCAGCTTGGATGGGTCCAAAAACATTCAGTACTTC
CASSLDGSKNIQYF
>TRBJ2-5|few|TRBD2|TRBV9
TGTGCCAGCAGCACGCGAGGACTAGCGGGGCAAGAGACCCAGTACTTC
CASSTRGLAGQETQYF
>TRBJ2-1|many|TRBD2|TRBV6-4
TGTGCCAGCAGTGAGCTAGCGGGGAACTACAATGAGCAGTTCTTC
CASSELAGNYNEQFF
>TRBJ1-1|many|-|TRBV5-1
TGCGCCAGCAGAGTTTCAAACACTGAAGCTTTCTTT
CASRVSNTEAFF
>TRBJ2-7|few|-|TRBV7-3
TGTGCCAGCAGCTTTTCATGGGGCGAGCAGTACTTC
CASSFSWGEQYF
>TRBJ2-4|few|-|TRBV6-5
TGTGCCAGCAGTTACTCGAAGAGAAAAAACATTCAGTACTTC
CASSYSKRKNIQYF
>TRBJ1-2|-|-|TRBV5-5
TGTGCCAGCAGCTTGGGTGTTACTCGGGACAATCAAGGCTACACCTTC
CASSLGVTRDNQGYTF
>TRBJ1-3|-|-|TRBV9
TGTGCCAGCAGCGTAGTACCGACGGGCTCTGGAAACACCATATATTTT
CASSVVPTGSGNTIYF
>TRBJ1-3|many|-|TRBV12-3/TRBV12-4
TGTGCCAGCAGTCCAAGACTTGGAAACACCATATATTTT
CASSPRLGNTIYF
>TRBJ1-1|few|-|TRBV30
TGTGCCTGGAGTGTACGTGGGGCGACTAGCACTGAAGCTTTCTTT
CAWSVRGATSTEAFF
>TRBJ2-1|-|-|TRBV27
TGTGCCAGCACTGGGTCGGGCTCCTACAATGAGCAGTTCTTC
CASTGSGSYNEQFF
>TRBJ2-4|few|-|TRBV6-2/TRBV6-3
TGTGCCAGCAGTTACTCGAGTGGGAACATTCAGTACTTC
CASSYSSGNIQYF
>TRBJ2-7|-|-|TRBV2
TGTGCCAGCGCCTCGGAAAGAGCATCCTATGCCTACGAGCAGTACTTC
CASASERASYAYEQYF
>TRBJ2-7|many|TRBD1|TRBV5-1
TGCGCCAGCAGGGAATCCGGGACAGGCTCCTACGAGCAGTACTTC
CASRESGTGSYEQYF
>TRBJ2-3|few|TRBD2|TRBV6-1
TGTGCCAGCAGGGGGCCGAGGGGCGGGAGGGCCGGAGGTACGCAGTATTTT
CASRGPRGGRAGGTQYF
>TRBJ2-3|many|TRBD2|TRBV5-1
TGCGCCAGCAAATTTGCGGGAGGGAGGCAAGATACGCAGTATTTT
CASKFAGGRQDTQYF
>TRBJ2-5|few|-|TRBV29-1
TGCAGCGTTGTTGAGGGGCAAGAGACCCAGTACTTC
CSVVEGQETQYF
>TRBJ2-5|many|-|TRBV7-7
TGTGCCAGCAGCTTACAAGGAGAGACCCAGTACTTC
CASSLQGETQYF
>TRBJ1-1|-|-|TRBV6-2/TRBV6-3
TGTGCCAGCAGTTACGTGGGTCGGACTGAAGCTTTCTTT
CASSYVGRTEAFF
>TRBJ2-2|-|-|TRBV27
TGTGCCAGCAGCGTCTGGGCGGGGTTTAGAGTCGGGGAGCTGTTTTTT
CASSVWAGFRVGELFF
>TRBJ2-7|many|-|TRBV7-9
TGTGCCAGCAGCTTAACACCTATCTACGAGCAGTACTTC
CASSLTPIYEQYF
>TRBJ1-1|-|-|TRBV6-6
TGTGCCAGCAGTTTCCAGGGTGGCGCTTTCTTT
CASSFQGGAFF
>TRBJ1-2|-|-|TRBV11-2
TGTGCCAGCACCCTTTCTGGAGGAAACTATGGCTACACCTTC
CASTLSGGNYGYTF
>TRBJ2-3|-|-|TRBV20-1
TGCAGTGCTACACTACCTGGACCCGGGCCTCACACAGATACGCAGTATTTT
CSATLPGPGPHTDTQYF
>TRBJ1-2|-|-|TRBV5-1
TGCGCCAGCAGCTTACGGGACGGACCACATGGCTACACCTTC
CASSLRDGPHGYTF
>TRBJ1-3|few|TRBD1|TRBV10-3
TGTGCCATCAGTGAGTCTGCCCTCCAGGGGGGCTCTGGAAACACCATATATTTT
CAISESALQGGSGNTIYF
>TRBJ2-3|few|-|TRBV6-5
TGTGCCAGCAGTTATGGTGTTACGCAGTATTTT
CASSYGVTQYF
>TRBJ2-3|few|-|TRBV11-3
TGTGCCAGCAGCGAAAATTGGGGAGATACGCAGTATTTT
CASSENWGDTQYF
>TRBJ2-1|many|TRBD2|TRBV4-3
TGCGCCAGCAGCCAGACGGGACTAGCGGGAATTATCTACAATGAGCAGTTCTTC
CASSQTGLAGIIYNEQFF
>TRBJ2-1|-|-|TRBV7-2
TGTGCCAGCAGCTTACTGGGGGCCGATCACAATGAGCAGTTCTTC
CASSLLGADHNEQFF
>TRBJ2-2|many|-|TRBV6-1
TGTGCCAGCAGCGAAGACAGGAGAGGGACCGGGGAGCTGTTTTTT
CASSEDRRGTGELFF
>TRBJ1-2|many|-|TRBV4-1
TGCGCCAGCAGCCAAGAGCCCTTGACAGCTAACTATGGCTACACCTTC
CASSQEPLTANYGYTF
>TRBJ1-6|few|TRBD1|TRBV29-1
TGCAGCGTTCGATGGTCAGGGGGCGCGGGAAATTCACCCCTCCACTTT
CSVRWSGGAGNSPLHF
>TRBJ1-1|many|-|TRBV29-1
TGCAGCGCTCGTAGGACACAGAACACTGAAGCTTTCTTT
CSARRTQNTEAFF
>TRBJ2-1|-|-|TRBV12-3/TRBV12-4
TGTGCCAGCAGTTTAAATCCCTTAGGGCAGAAGGAGCAGTTCTTC
CASSLNPLGQKEQFF